The entry that follows covers one T cell receptor (beta chain) sequence. Per the original data handling: Researchers report that nucleated cell counts were estimated from reference gene primer amplification. Method: immunoSEQ multiplex PCR; TCRdb's copy keeps in-frame clones and lacks some. From that table come the V and J calls and clone size; the DNA was used to work out D and trimming. Altogether about 85,000 clones are present, around 90% being singletons, with the ten largest covering around 4.5%. The data are from a study of blood T cell repertoires in COVID-19. Study in general: Spain, Italy and the United States supplied samples that represented acute and convalescent COVID-19. PBMCs, B-cell-depleted T cells, or T cells provided the cDNA or gDNA that made up the material.

Germline V lookup: CDR1 ENHRY, CDR2 SYGVKD. CDR3 size: 16 residues. Trimming took 2 bases from V and 2 from J; bases not matched to a gene: 5. This chain joins TRBV10-3 and TRBJ2-1; 8 nucleotides agree with TRBD2. The sample was peripheral blood. The sequence derives from a woman of 80 years or more with active or convalescent COVID-19. CDR3: CAISEGGTRTYNEQFF. The CDR3 bases are TGTGCCATCAGTGAGGGGGGGACTAGGACCTACAATGAGCAGTTCTTC.